The sequence of this T cell receptor beta chain was determined in a study of radiotherapy plus CTLA-4 blockade in lung cancer. V lost 6 bases, J lost 0 bases, and 11 bases lay in between. Germline V CDR1 and CDR2: KGHSH, LQKENI. This CDR3 contains 15 residues. Libraries were prepared by immunoSEQ multiplex PCR; TCRdb keeps only in-frame clonotypes and omits some of them. In the table there are 60,000 to 70,000 clones, roughly 85% of which are singletons. The J gene is TRBJ1-4, the V gene TRBV18; D is uncertain. This clonotype originated in a human donor with non-small cell lung cancer who had a complete response to radiotherapy plus ipilimumab. The starting material was peripheral blood, obtained from a patient treated with radiotherapy plus ipilimumab. The DNA for the CDR3 is TGTGCCAGCTCTAGACGACCCGCAACTAATGAAAAACTGTTTTTT. Encoded protein: CASSRRPATNEKLFF.